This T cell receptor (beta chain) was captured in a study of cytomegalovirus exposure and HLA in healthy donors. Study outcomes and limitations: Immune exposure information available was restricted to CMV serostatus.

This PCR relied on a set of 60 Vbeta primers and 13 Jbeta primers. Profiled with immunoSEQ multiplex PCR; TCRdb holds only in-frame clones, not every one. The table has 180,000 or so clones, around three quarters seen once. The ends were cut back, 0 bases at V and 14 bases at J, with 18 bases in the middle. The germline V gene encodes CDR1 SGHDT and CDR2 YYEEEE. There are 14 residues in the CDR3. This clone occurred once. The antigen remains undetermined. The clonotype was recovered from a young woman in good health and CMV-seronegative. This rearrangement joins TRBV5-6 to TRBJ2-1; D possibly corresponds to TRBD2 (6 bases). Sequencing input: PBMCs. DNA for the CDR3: TGTGCCAGCAGCTTGGGAGTAGCGGCCTGGTTGGAGTTCTTC. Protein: CASSLGVAAWLEFF. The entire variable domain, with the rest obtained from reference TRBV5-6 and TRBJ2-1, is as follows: DAGVTQSPTHLIKTRGQQVTLRCSPKSGHDTVSWYQQALGQGPQFIFQYYEEEERQRGNFPDRFSGHQFPNYSSELNVNALLLGDSALYLCASSLGVAAWLEFFGPGTRLTVL.